This T cell receptor (beta chain) was captured in a study of regulatory T cells in long-lasting Graves disease (dated by TCRdb to the early 2020s). Study-level background: Newly diagnosed Graves' disease patients had taken antithyroid drugs for less than 3 months. This study used TCR sequencing and RNA sequencing of peripheral blood to compare persistent Graves' disease patients against newly diagnosed Graves' disease patients. The study was conducted in China and was registered as a clinical trial. A total of roughly 35 samples underwent TCR sequencing: about 13 from persistent and roughly 20 from newly diagnosed Graves' disease patients. Overall study results and their limits: TRBV28, TRBJ1-2 and TRBJ2-5 were preferentially used in persistent disease, while TRBV20-1 and TRBJ2-1 were favored in newly diagnosed disease. As a limitation, the authors acknowledged that the small sample size may reduce accuracy. Sequencing and analysis were restricted to the TCR beta chain. Persistent patients shared more public clonotypes among themselves (2,741) than newly diagnosed patients did (approximately 870). Lower TCR Shannon entropy and fewer highly expanded clones were observed in persistent Graves' disease patients than in newly diagnosed patients, which suggested clonal expansion. Peripheral blood alone was examined, since thyroid tissue, which constituted the primary lesion, could not be accessed.

The library was produced with multiplex PCR. The sequencer was an Illumina HiSeq 4000. TCR beta libraries were built with iRepertoire HTBI primers and Arm-PCR amplification of CDR3 regions. Gel purification was performed on PCR products prior to sequencing. The study's own analysis went as follows. Across samples, approximately 68 TRBV and 15 or so TRBJ segments were identified and used for gene usage analysis of CDR3 amino acid clonotypes. COPE and FqMerger were used to merge the filtered high-quality paired reads into contigs. Contigs were aligned with BLAST to IMGT TRBV, TRBD and TRBJ reference genes, and CDR3 was defined per IMGT. Clonotypes above 0.1% frequency were classified as highly expanded clones. Shannon entropy was used to measure repertoire diversity, and the Gini coefficient was used to measure V-J evenness. Clonotypes shared by more than one individual were considered public. Using fastp at Q25 and MiXCR, TCRdb reprocessed the public reads and kept productive beta chains. Every distinct CDR3 protein forms one entry, paired with its most common genes and DNA. The authors' filters were not applied to this entry. The sample table lists some 230,000 distinct CDR3 sequences, 15% to 20% of them with a count of one. Approximately 24% of the sample is in the top ten clones.

This clonotype occurred many times. Its binding antigen is unknown. Qualities for individual bases were not recorded, and no much larger clone is one base off. The meaning of the sample's time point label: newly diagnosed GD, antithyroid drugs for less than 3 months. For both TCR sequencing and RNA sequencing, RNA was extracted from PBMCs in TRIzol. Graves' disease was diagnosed according to American Thyroid Association guidelines. The patients came from an endocrinology department in Xi'an, China. Each patient gave 9 to 10 milliliters of peripheral blood, collected in an EDTA anticoagulant tube. Ficoll Paque Plus density gradient separation was used to isolate PBMCs, and no further T cell sorting was performed. An Agilent 2100 Bioanalyzer and agarose gel were used to check RNA quality, and a NanoDrop 2000 was used to measure RNA concentration. For CDR1 and CDR2, the germline V gene lists SGHTA and FQGNSA. The trim is 4 bases for V and 6 bases for J, with a gap of 14 bases between the germline ends. The CDR3 numbers 14 residues from cysteine through phenylalanine. Just CDR3 DNA is preserved here, 42 bases in frame from base 1.

Sequences were derived from peripheral blood mononuclear cells (PBMCs), sampled at new diagnosis, from a patient treated with antithyroid drugs. The chain is made from TRBV7-2 and TRBJ2-3, with the D gene too uncertain to name. This receptor was obtained from a female donor with Graves disease. The nucleotide sequence reads TGTGCCAGCAGCTCCGGTAGCAGGAAGGATACGCAGTATTTT. It specifies CASSSGSRKDTQYF. The full variable domain, with segments outside the CDR3 supplied by the reference TRBV7-2 and TRBJ2-3 proteins, appears as GAGVSQSPSNKVTEKGKDVELRCDPISGHTALYWYRQSLGQGLEFLIYFQGNSAPDKSGLPSDRFSAERTGGSVSTLTIQRTQQEDSAVYLCASSSGSRKDTQYFGPGTRLTVL.